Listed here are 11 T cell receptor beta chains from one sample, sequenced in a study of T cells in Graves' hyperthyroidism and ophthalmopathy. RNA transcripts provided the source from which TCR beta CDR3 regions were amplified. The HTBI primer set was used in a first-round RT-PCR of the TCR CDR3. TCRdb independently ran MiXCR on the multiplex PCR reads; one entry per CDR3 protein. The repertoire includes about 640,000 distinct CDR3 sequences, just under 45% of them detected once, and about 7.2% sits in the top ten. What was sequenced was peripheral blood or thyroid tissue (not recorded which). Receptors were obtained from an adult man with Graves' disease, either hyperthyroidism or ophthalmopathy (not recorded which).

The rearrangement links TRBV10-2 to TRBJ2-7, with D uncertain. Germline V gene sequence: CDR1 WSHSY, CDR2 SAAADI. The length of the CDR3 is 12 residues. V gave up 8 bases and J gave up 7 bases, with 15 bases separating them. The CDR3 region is CASLVPAGEQYF. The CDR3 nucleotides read TGCGCCAGCTTGGTACCGGCCGGGGAGCAGTACTTC.

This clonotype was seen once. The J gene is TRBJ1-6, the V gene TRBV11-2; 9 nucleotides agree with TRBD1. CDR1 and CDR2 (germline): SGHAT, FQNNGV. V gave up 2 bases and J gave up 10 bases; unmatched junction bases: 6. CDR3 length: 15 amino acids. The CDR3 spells CASSLQGQGRSPLHF. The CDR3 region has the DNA TGTGCCAGCAGCTTACAGGGACAGGGTAGATCACCCCTCCACTTT. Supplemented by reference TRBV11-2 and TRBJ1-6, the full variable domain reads EAGVAQSPRYKIIEKRQSVAFWCNPISGHATLYWYQQILGQGPKLLIQFQNNGVVDDSQLPKDRFSAERLKGVDSTLKIQPAKLEDSAVYLCASSLQGQGRSPLHFGNGTRLTVT.

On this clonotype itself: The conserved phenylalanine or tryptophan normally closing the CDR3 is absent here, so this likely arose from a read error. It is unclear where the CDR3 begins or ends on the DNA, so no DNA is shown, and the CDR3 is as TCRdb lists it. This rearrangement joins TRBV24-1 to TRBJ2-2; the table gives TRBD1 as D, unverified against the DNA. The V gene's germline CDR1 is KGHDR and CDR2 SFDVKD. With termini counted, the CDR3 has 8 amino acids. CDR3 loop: CATSGADR.

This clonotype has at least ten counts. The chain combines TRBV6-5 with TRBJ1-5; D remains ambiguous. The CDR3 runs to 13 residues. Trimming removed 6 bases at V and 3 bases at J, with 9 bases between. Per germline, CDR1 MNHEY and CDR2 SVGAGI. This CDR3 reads CASSYGPNQPQHF. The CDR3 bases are TGTGCCAGCAGCTATGGACCCAATCAGCCCCAGCATTTT.

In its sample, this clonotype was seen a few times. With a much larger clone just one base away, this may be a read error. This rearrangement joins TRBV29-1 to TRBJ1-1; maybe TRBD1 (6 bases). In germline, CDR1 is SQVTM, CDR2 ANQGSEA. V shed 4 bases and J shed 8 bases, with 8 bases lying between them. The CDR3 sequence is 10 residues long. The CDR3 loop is CSVVRGEAFF. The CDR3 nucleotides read TGCAGCGTTGTCAGGGGCGAAGCTTTCTTT.

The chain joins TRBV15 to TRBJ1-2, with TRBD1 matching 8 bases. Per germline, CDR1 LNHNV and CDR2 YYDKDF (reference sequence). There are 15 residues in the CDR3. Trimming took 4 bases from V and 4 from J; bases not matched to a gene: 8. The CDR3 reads CATSMSRTGPYGYTF. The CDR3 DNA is TGTGCCACCAGCATGTCCAGGACAGGGCCCTATGGCTACACCTTC.

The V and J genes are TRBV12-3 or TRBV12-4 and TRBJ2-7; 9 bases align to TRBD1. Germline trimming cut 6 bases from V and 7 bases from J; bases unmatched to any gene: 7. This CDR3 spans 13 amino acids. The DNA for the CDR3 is TGTGCCAGCAGCTTTAACAGGGGGCAAGAGCAGTACTTC. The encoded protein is CASSFNRGQEQYF.

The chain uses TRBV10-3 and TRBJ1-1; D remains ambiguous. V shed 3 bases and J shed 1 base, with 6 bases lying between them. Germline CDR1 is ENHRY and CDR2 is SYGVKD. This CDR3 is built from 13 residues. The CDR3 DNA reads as TGTGCCATCAGTGAACTTCAGAACACTGAAGCTTTCTTT. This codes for CAISELQNTEAFF.

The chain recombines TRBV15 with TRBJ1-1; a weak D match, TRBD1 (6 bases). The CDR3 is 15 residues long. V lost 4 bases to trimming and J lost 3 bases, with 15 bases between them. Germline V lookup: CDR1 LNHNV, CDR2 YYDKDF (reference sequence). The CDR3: CATSTPGGGDTEAFF. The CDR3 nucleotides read TGTGCCACCAGCACACCCGGGGGCGGCGACACTGAAGCTTTCTTT.

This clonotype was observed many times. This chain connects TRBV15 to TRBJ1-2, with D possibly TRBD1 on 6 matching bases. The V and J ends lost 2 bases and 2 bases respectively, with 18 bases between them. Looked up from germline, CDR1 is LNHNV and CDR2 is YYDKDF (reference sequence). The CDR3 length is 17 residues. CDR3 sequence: CATSRFTGNRRNYGYTF. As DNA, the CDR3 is TGTGCCACCAGCAGATTCACAGGGAACAGGAGGAACTATGGCTACACCTTC. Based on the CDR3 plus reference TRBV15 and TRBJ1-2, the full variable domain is DAMVIQNPRYQVTQFGKPVTLSCSQTLNHNVMYWYQQKSSQAPKLLFHYYDKDFNNEADTPDNFQSRRPNTSFCFLDIRSPGLGDTAMYLCATSRFTGNRRNYGYTFGSGTRLTVV.

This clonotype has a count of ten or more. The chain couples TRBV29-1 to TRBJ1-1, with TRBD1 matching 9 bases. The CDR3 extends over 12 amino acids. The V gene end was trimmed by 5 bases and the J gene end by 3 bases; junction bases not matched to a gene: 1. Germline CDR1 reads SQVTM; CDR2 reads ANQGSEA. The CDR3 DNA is TGCAGCGTTAACAGGGGGCACACTGAAGCTTTCTTT. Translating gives CSVNRGHTEAFF.